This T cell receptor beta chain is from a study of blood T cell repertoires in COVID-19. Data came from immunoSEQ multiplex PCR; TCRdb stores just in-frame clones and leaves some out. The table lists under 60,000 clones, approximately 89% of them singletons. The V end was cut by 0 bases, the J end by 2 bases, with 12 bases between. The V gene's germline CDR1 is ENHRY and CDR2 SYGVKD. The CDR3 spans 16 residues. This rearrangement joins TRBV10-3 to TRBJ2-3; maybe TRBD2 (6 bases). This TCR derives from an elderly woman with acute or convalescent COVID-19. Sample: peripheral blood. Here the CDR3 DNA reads TGTGCCATCAGTGAGTCAGACCGGGACTTCACAGATACGCAGTATTTT. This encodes CAISESDRDFTDTQYF.